This T cell receptor (beta chain) was identified during a study of monozygotic twins with inflammatory bowel disease. Points from the study as a whole: By inverse Simpson index, TCRbeta diversity was lower in IBD patients than in healthy co-twins.

Comments on this clonotype: Its specificity is not known.

The UMIs carried a 6-nucleotide sample barcode, and they were added by template switching. TCRdb reprocessed the 5' RACE reads and keeps a single row for each CDR3 protein, giving no DNA. The table lists a few hundred thousand distinct CDR3 sequences. Sequenced: blood. This TCR was recovered from a human donor with ulcerative colitis or Crohn's disease, or a healthy co-twin of an affected twin (not recorded which).

CDR3 sequence reads: CASSPLAGVVETQYF. The chain joins TRBV7-3 to TRBJ2-5; TCRdb picks TRBD2, but there is no DNA to check that call. Germline assignment: CDR1 SGHTA and CDR2 FQGTGA. The CDR3 covers 15 residues.